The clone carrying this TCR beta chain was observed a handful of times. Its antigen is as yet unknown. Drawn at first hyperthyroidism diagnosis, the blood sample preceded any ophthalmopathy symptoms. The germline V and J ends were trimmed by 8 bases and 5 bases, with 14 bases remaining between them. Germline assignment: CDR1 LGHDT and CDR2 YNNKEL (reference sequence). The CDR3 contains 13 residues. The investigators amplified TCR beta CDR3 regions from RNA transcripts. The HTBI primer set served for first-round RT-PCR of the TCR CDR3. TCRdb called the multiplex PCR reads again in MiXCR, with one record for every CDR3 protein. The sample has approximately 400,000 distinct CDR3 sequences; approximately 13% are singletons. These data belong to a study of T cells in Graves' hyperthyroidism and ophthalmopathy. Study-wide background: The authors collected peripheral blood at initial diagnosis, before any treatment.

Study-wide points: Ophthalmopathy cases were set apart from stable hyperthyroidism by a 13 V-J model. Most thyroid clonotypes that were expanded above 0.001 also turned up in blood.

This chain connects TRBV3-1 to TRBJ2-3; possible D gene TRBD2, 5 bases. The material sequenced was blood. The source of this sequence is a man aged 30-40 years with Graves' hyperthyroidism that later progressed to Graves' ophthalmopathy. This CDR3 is CASHLAGEDTQYF. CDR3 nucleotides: TGTGCCAGCCACCTAGCTGGCGAAGATACGCAGTATTTT.